These T cell receptor beta chains were read from a single sample in a study of blood T cell repertoires in COVID-19. Generated by immunoSEQ multiplex PCR, the TCRdb table keeps only in-frame clones and is missing some. This sample has 20,000 to 25,000 clones, with roughly 75% found just once. The material sequenced was peripheral blood. All receptors come from a man between 60 and 75 years old with active COVID-19. The CDR3 runs from the conserved cysteine through the conserved F or W. D genes are given only for firm matches. Some rows mark clone size as missing; the rest say once, few, many or name a class of expanded clone.

TRBV7-6	TRBJ1-6	TRBD1	NA	CASSRTGTGDSPLHF	TGTGCCAGCAGCCGCACCGGGACAGGGGATTCACCCCTCCACTTT
TRBV7-9	TRBJ2-7	NA	few	CASSLYGSSYEQYF	TGTGCCAGCAGCTTATACGGGAGCTCCTACGAGCAGTACTTC
TRBV27	TRBJ2-1	NA	NA	CASRGLSWGYEQFF	TGTGCCAGCAGGGGGCTCAGTTGGGGCTATGAGCAGTTCTTC
TRBV7-6	TRBJ2-1	TRBD2	NA	CASSLVAGHNEQFF	TGTGCCAGCAGCTTAGTAGCGGGTCACAATGAGCAGTTCTTC
TRBV4-2	TRBJ2-1	TRBD2	NA	CASSQGTSGSSYNEQFF	TGTGCCAGCAGCCAGGGGACTAGCGGGAGCTCCTACAATGAGCAGTTCTTC
TRBV9	TRBJ2-3	TRBD2	NA	CASSVDSEASGSTDTQYF	TGTGCCAGCAGCGTAGATTCTGAGGCTAGCGGGAGCACAGATACGCAGTATTTT
TRBV10-3	TRBJ1-3	NA	NA	CAISEPLGGSGNTIYF	TGTGCCATCAGTGAGCCTCTCGGGGGCTCTGGAAACACCATATATTTT
TRBV5-1	TRBJ2-1	TRBD2	NA	CASSVLPRGTSGRAGYNEQFF	TGCGCCAGCAGCGTACTCCCCCGGGGGACTAGCGGGAGGGCCGGTTACAATGAGCAGTTCTTC
TRBV4-3	TRBJ2-7	NA	NA	CASSQYVGSSYEQYF	TGCGCCAGCAGCCAATATGTTGGGAGCTCCTACGAGCAGTACTTC
TRBV19	TRBJ2-2	TRBD1	NA	CASRGTGVTGELFF	TGTGCCAGTCGGGGGACAGGGGTAACCGGGGAGCTGTTTTTT
TRBV5-5	TRBJ2-2	TRBD1	medium-sized	CASSNRGDTGELFF	TGTGCCAGCAGCAACAGGGGGGACACCGGGGAGCTGTTTTTT
TRBV24-1	TRBJ2-3	TRBD2	NA	CATSDQTSGTDTQYF	TGTGCCACCAGTGATCAGACTAGCGGCACAGATACGCAGTATTTT
TRBV5-8	TRBJ1-1	NA	NA	CASSLRDTPKAFF	TGTGCCAGCAGCTTGAGGGACACACCAAAAGCTTTCTTT
TRBV2	TRBJ2-5	NA	NA	CASSVPAGQETQYF	TGTGCCAGCAGTGTACCAGCGGGTCAAGAGACCCAGTACTTC
TRBV28	TRBJ1-3	NA	NA	CASTNNGDTIYF	TGTGCCAGCACTAATAACGGGGACACCATATATTTT
TRBV27	TRBJ1-1	NA	medium-sized	CASRAGLRTEAFF	TGTGCCAGCAGGGCAGGGCTTCGGACTGAAGCTTTCTTT
TRBV28	TRBJ2-7	TRBD2	NA	CASSLKRGVQYF	TGTGCCAGCAGTTTAAAGCGGGGCGTGCAGTACTTC
TRBV24-1	TRBJ2-5	TRBD2	NA	CATSRAGGETQYF	TGTGCCACCAGTCGAGCGGGGGGGGAGACCCAGTACTTC
TRBV5-4	TRBJ2-7	TRBD2	NA	CASSRAGSGNVQYF	TGTGCCAGCAGTCGGGCCGGTAGCGGGAATGTGCAGTACTTC
TRBV4-3	TRBJ2-6	TRBD2	NA	CASSQPGTSGSSGANVLTF	TGCGCCAGCAGCCAACCAGGGACTAGCGGGAGTTCGGGGGCCAACGTCCTGACTTTC
TRBV14	TRBJ2-2	NA	NA	CASSQDRARANTGELFF	TGTGCCAGCAGCCAAGATCGAGCACGGGCGAACACCGGGGAGCTGTTTTTT
TRBV27	TRBJ2-1	NA	NA	CASREGGARGEDEQFF	TGTGCCAGCAGGGAGGGAGGCGCCCGCGGTGAGGATGAGCAGTTCTTC
TRBV19	TRBJ2-7	TRBD1	NA	CASSFRTGGYEQYF	TGTGCCAGTAGTTTTCGGACAGGGGGCTACGAGCAGTACTTC
TRBV27	TRBJ2-6	TRBD1	once	CASSPADRLSSGANVLTF	TGTGCCAGCAGTCCAGCGGACAGGCTGAGCTCTGGGGCCAACGTCCTGACTTTC
TRBV30	TRBJ2-2	NA	NA	CAWSVKLASAGELFF	TGTGCCTGGAGTGTTAAGTTGGCATCTGCCGGGGAGCTGTTTTTT
TRBV30	TRBJ1-4	NA	once	CAWSRGRRATNEKLFF	TGTGCCTGGAGCAGGGGTCGGCGAGCAACTAATGAAAAACTGTTTTTT
TRBV25-1	TRBJ2-1	TRBD1	NA	CASSGDRVKAYNEQFF	TGTGCCAGCAGCGGGGACAGGGTGAAGGCATACAATGAGCAGTTCTTC
TRBV27	TRBJ2-1	TRBD1	NA	CASSFGTGMFVDEQFF	TGTGCCAGCAGTTTCGGGACAGGAATGTTCGTGGATGAGCAGTTCTTC
TRBV28	TRBJ1-6	TRBD1	NA	CASSYGDRGNSPLHF	TGTGCCAGCAGTTATGGGGACAGGGGGAATTCACCCCTCCACTTT
TRBV11-2	TRBJ2-3	TRBD2	NA	CASSFGTSGRPTDTQYF	TGTGCCAGCAGCTTCGGGACTAGCGGGAGGCCCACAGATACGCAGTATTTT
TRBV7-9	TRBJ1-4	TRBD1	NA	CASSSTQGVWGEKLFF	TGTGCCAGCAGCTCTACGCAGGGGGTTTGGGGTGAAAAACTGTTTTTT
TRBV4-3	TRBJ2-1	NA	NA	CASSQGDIRVYNEQFF	TGCGCCAGCAGCCAGGGGGACATAAGGGTTTACAATGAGCAGTTCTTC
TRBV5-4	TRBJ1-2	NA	NA	CASSQPTSLYGYTF	TGTGCCAGCAGCCAGCCGACAAGCCTCTATGGCTACACCTTC
TRBV5-4	TRBJ2-5	NA	NA	CASSLPKETQYF	TGTGCCAGCAGCTTGCCCAAAGAGACCCAGTACTTC
TRBV7-2	TRBJ2-1	TRBD2	NA	CASSPGGLAGPNEQFF	TGTGCCAGCAGCCCAGGAGGGCTAGCGGGCCCAAATGAGCAGTTCTTC
TRBV18	TRBJ2-7	NA	NA	CASSPRAGPSYEQYF	TGTGCCAGCTCTCCCCGGGCGGGTCCGTCCTACGAGCAGTACTTC
TRBV11-2	TRBJ2-5	NA	NA	CASSLAPNRGETQYF	TGTGCCAGCAGCTTAGCCCCTAATAGAGGGGAGACCCAGTACTTC
TRBV7-8	TRBJ1-5	NA	once	CASSLESPGSWQPQHF	TGTGCCAGCAGCTTAGAGTCCCCGGGGTCTTGGCAGCCCCAGCATTTT
TRBV20-1	TRBJ2-1	TRBD2	NA	CSASRAWTPGLAHNEQFF	TGCAGTGCTAGTCGCGCGTGGACTCCGGGACTAGCTCACAATGAGCAGTTCTTC
TRBV19	TRBJ1-1	NA	NA	CASSQTPLGNTEAFF	TGTGCCAGTAGTCAGACTCCTCTTGGGAACACTGAAGCTTTCTTT
TRBV7-3	TRBJ1-3	TRBD1	NA	CASSLDRGFGNTIYF	TGTGCCAGCAGCTTAGACAGGGGGTTTGGAAACACCATATATTTT
TRBV7-8	TRBJ2-3	TRBD2	few	CASSLLTSGSNFKDTQYF	TGTGCCAGCAGCCTCTTGACTAGCGGGAGCAATTTCAAAGATACGCAGTATTTT
TRBV5-5	TRBJ1-4	NA	NA	CASSSGPAGTNEKLFF	TGTGCCAGCAGCTCAGGCCCGGCAGGGACTAATGAAAAACTGTTTTTT
TRBV24-1	TRBJ2-1	NA	NA	CATSDSVNEQFF	TGTGCCACCAGTGACTCGGTCAATGAGCAGTTCTTC
TRBV11-3	TRBJ2-7	TRBD1	NA	CASSLRTGGVGSYEQYF	TGTGCCAGCAGCTTAAGGACAGGGGGGGTCGGCTCCTACGAACAGTACTTC
TRBV24-1	TRBJ2-5	TRBD1	NA	CATSDPTGGQETQYF	TGTGCCACCAGTGATCCGACAGGGGGCCAAGAGACCCAGTACTTC